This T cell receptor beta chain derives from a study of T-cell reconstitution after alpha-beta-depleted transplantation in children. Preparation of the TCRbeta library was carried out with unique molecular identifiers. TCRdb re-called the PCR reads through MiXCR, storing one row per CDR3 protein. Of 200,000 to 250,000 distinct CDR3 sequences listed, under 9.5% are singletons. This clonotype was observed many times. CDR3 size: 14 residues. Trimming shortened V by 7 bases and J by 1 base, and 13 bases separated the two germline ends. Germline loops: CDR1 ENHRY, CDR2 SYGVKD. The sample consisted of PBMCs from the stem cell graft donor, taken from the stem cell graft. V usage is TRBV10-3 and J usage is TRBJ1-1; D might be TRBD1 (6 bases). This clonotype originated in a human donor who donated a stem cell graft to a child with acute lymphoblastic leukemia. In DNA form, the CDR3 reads TGTGCCATCACACAGGGACAACCGAACACTGAAGCTTTCTTT. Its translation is CAITQGQPNTEAFF.